This entry is about one T cell receptor beta chain. The table lists this clonotype with a few counts. Its recognized antigen is unknown. Base quality data are lacking; no much larger clone is found one base away. The sequencer listed for this sample is Illumina MiSeq. TCRdb reanalyzed the raw reads on its own, using fastp at Q25 for trimming and MiXCR for clone calling, and kept in-frame beta chains. One record per CDR3 amino acid sequence lists the most common genes and DNA. For this sample the table gives about 65,000 distinct CDR3 sequences, of which 45% to 50% were detected only once. Around 2.1% of the sample lies in the top ten. This sample is drawn from a study of type 1 regulatory T cells (dated by TCRdb to about 2021). At the level of the whole study: An in vitro protocol by which a Tr1-enriched, alloantigen-specific CD4 T cell product named T-allo10 was generated was characterized in the study. Patients with hematological malignancies who were receiving allogeneic hematopoietic stem cell transplantation were the group in which T-allo10 was being clinically evaluated.

V and J lose 2 bases and 10 bases, and a span of 13 bases separates them. Counted from cysteine to phenylalanine, this CDR3 has 13 amino acids. Left in the record is the CDR3 DNA by itself, 39 bases read in frame from the first base. CDR1 and CDR2 (KGHSH, LQKENI) derive from the germline V gene. The full study reports these points: Tr1 cells showed a more restricted TCR repertoire than non-Tr1 cells, which the study interpreted as alloantigen-induced clonal expansion.

This clonotype was obtained from a human donor in good health. The rearranged chain carries TRBV18 and TRBJ2-3; a weak D assignment points to TRBD1 (6 bases agree). The sequencing input was cultured non-Tr1 T cells, either the whole culture or a sorted T cell fraction (not recorded which). The cell subset or site label, as the study defines it: non-Tr1 population from the T-allo10 product. The bases are TGTGCCAGCTCACCAGGACAGCCGGGCTCGCAGTATTTT. The translation is CASSPGQPGSQYF.